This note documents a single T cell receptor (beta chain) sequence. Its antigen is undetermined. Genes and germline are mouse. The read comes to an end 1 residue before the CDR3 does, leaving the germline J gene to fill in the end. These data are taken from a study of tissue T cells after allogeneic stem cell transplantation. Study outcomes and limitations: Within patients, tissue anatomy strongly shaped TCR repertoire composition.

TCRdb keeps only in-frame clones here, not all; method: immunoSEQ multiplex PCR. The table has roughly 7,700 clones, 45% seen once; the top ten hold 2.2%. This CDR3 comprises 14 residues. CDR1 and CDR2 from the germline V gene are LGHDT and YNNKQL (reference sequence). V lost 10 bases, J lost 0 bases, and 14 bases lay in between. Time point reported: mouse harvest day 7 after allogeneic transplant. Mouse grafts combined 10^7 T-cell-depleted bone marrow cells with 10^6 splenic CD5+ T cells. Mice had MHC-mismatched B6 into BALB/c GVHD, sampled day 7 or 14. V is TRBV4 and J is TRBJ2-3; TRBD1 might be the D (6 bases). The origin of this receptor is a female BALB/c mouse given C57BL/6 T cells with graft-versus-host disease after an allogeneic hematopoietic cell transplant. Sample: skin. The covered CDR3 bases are TGTGCCAAGGGGACAAAGCTTAGTGCAGAAACGCTGTAT. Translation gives CAKGTKLSAETLY. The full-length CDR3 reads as CAKGTKLSAETLYF. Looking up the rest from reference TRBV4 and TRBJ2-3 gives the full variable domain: ETAVFQTPNYHVTQVGNEVSFNCKQTLGHDTMYWYKQDSKKLLKIMFSYNNKQLIVNETVPRRFSPQSSDKAHLNLRIKSVEPEDSAVYLCAKGTKLSAETLYFGSGTRLTVL.